What follows are 29 T cell receptor beta chains derived from one specimen sequenced in a study of T cells in Graves' hyperthyroidism and ophthalmopathy. Amplification yielded TCR beta CDR3 regions, with RNA transcripts as the source. With the HTBI primer set, the TCR CDR3 went through a first round of RT-PCR. Each CDR3 protein is one row after TCRdb ran MiXCR on the multiplex PCR reads. The table includes 400,000 or so distinct CDR3 sequences, about 14% detected once. Material: blood. The origin of the receptors is a man aged 50 or older with Graves' ophthalmopathy.

This clonotype was found many times. The rearrangement links TRBV30 to TRBJ1-5; unclear D gene. Trimming cost V 2 bases and J 3 bases, with 8 bases left between them. The CDR3 length is 13 residues. Per germline, CDR1 GTSNPN and CDR2 SVGIG (reference sequence). The CDR3, as DNA: TGTGCCTGGAGTATCGGCAACAATCAGCCCCAGCATTTT. It encodes CAWSIGNNQPQHF.

This clonotype has just a few counts. The chain combines TRBV20-1 with TRBJ2-3; 7 bases align to TRBD2. Germline lookup yields CDR1 DFQATT and CDR2 SNEGSKA (reference sequence). The CDR3 length is 13 residues. The CDR3 DNA is TGCAGCGTTACCGGGACGGGGGGAGATACGCAGTATTTT. Protein: CSVTGTGGDTQYF.

The rearrangement joins TRBV11-3 to TRBJ2-5, with TRBD2 identical over 12 bases. The CDR3 consists of 18 residues. From germline, CDR1 is SGHNT and CDR2 YENEEA. Trimming cost V 1 base and J 2 bases; bases outside gene matches: 8. CDR3 bases: TGTGCCAGCAGCTTAGCCGCCCTAGCGGGAGGGTTACAAGAGACCCAGTACTTC. This encodes CASSLAALAGGLQETQYF.

This clonotype was seen a handful of times. This chain joins TRBV19 and TRBJ2-7, with D unresolved. This CDR3 is built from 15 residues. Deletions cut 4 bases from V and 3 bases from J, with 16 bases between. Looked up from germline, CDR1 is LNHDA and CDR2 is SQIVND (reference sequence). The CDR3 region has the DNA TGTGCCAGTAGTACAAGTTCCTCCAGAGACTACGAGCAGTACTTC. This codes for CASSTSSSRDYEQYF.

This clonotype was seen a single time. V usage is TRBV20-1 and J usage is TRBJ2-1; TRBD2 matches at 9 bases. The CDR3 is made up of 15 amino acids. In germline, CDR1 is DFQATT, CDR2 SNEGSKA (reference sequence). Trimming took 0 bases from V and 4 from J; bases not matched to a gene: 4. The CDR3 here is CSARDQRGAYNEQFF. The CDR3 nucleotides are TGCAGTGCTAGAGATCAGCGGGGGGCGTACAATGAGCAGTTCTTC.

On this clonotype: With a much larger clone just one base away, this may be a read error. The genes are TRBV14 and TRBJ2-6; the D is unclear. The CDR3 has 14 residues. In germline, CDR1 is SGHDN, CDR2 FVKESK. The ends were cut back, 3 bases at V and 0 bases at J, with 3 bases in the middle. For the CDR3, the DNA is TGTGCCAGCAGCCACAACTCTGGGGCCAACGTCCTGACTTTC. Protein: CASSHNSGANVLTF.

This clonotype was counted a few times. The V and J genes are TRBV9 and TRBJ2-5; D might be TRBD1 or TRBD2, each matching 5 bases. Per the germline V gene, CDR1 is SGDLS and CDR2 is YYNGEE. Trimming removed 0 bases at V and 0 bases at J, with 6 bases between. CDR3 length: 14 amino acids. CDR3 protein: CASSVGDDQETQYF. In nucleotides, the CDR3 is TGTGCCAGCAGCGTAGGGGACGACCAAGAGACCCAGTACTTC.

Remarks on this clonotype: Just one base apart from a much larger clone, this may be a read error. The chain is built from TRBV7-8 and TRBJ2-1, with 9 positions matching TRBD2. Per the germline V gene, CDR1 is SGHVS and CDR2 is FQNEAQ. The CDR3 runs 14 residues. In DNA form, the CDR3 reads TGTGTCAGCAGCCAGATGGGACTAGCCACTGAGCAGTTCTTC. It codes for CVSSQMGLATEQFF.

The rearrangement joins TRBV5-8 to TRBJ2-5, with D uncertain. The CDR3 is 12 amino acids. The germline V gene encodes CDR1 SGHTS and CDR2 YDEGEE. Deletions cut 8 bases from V and 1 base from J, with 9 bases between. The CDR3 region is CASGVLQETQYF. CDR3 DNA: TGTGCCAGTGGGGTCCTCCAAGAGACCCAGTACTTC.

This clonotype has more than one count but fewer than ten. The genes are TRBV24-1 and TRBJ2-6; 8 bases are a match to TRBD1. CDR1 and CDR2 (germline): KGHDR, SFDVKD. The CDR3 is 15 amino acids. V was pared by 5 bases and J by 4 bases, with 3 bases of the junction left unmatched. This chain's CDR3 is CATSGTGSGANVLTF. The CDR3 nucleotides are TGTGCCACCAGTGGGACAGGGTCAGGGGCCAACGTCCTGACTTTC.

This clonotype was counted a few times. V gene TRBV19 combines with J gene TRBJ2-3; 14 bases align to TRBD2. Looked up from germline, CDR1 is LNHDA and CDR2 is SQIVND (reference sequence). The CDR3 loop spans 17 amino acids. The junction had 6 bases not matched to a gene; V was cut back by 3 bases and J by 4 bases. This chain's CDR3 is CASSIGTSGSHADTQYF. The CDR3 DNA reads TGTGCCAGTAGTATTGGGACTAGCGGGAGCCATGCAGATACGCAGTATTTT. The whole variable domain, remainder taken from reference TRBV19 and TRBJ2-3, is DGGITQSPKYLFRKEGQNVTLSCEQNLNHDAMYWYRQDPGQGLRLIYYSQIVNDFQKGDIAEGYSVSREKKESFPLTVTSAQKNPTAFYLCASSIGTSGSHADTQYFGPGTRLTVL.

This clonotype was recorded many times. Here the CDR3 DNA reads TGTGCCAGCAGCCAAAGTTGGCTGGATGGCAATCAGCCCCAGCATTTT. Amino acids: CASSQSWLDGNQPQHF. The rearrangement links TRBV3-1 to TRBJ1-5, with D unclear. The germline CDR1 and CDR2 sequences are LGHDT and YNNKEL (reference sequence). Between the trimmed V and J ends, which lost 2 bases and 2 bases, there was a span of 13 bases. This CDR3 region has 16 residues.

This clonotype was found many times. V gene TRBV28 combines with J gene TRBJ2-3, with D unclear. The CDR3 length is 12 residues. CDR1 and CDR2 from the germline V gene are MDHEN and SYDVKM. Trimming removed 5 bases from V and 8 bases from J, with 11 bases in between. The CDR3 here is CASSTPPGTQYF. In DNA, the CDR3 is TGTGCCAGCAGTACCCCCCCCGGTACGCAGTATTTT.

This clonotype appeared many times. The chain employs TRBV20-1 and TRBJ1-3; D may be TRBD1 (5 bases). CDR3 length: 15 residues. Deletions cut 0 bases from V and 8 bases from J, with 17 bases between. Germline V gene sequence: CDR1 DFQATT, CDR2 SNEGSKA (reference sequence). CDR3 amino acids: CSARDRGTGGDTIYF. The CDR3 coding sequence is TGCAGTGCTAGAGATCGGGGCACGGGAGGAGACACCATATATTTT.

This chain uses TRBV20-1 with TRBJ2-7, with D possibly being TRBD2 (6 bases). V lost 7 bases, J lost 3 bases, and 28 bases lay in between. From germline, CDR1 is DFQATT and CDR2 SNEGSKA (reference sequence). The CDR3 totals 17 residues. The CDR3 DNA reads TGCAGTGTTGGTGGCCCCATTGTAATAGCGGACCGCTACGAGCAGTACTTC. It specifies CSVGGPIVIADRYEQYF.

The chain links TRBV6-6 to TRBJ2-1, with 11 bases identical to TRBD2. V shed 2 bases, J shed 1 base, and the junction held 13 bases outside the gene matches. Germline CDR1 and CDR2: MNHNY and SVGAGI (reference sequence). CDR3 length equals 20 residues. This chain's CDR3 is CASSYPLAGGSLVSYNEQFF. Here the CDR3 DNA reads TGTGCCAGCAGTTACCCCTTAGCGGGAGGGAGTTTAGTGTCCTACAATGAGCAGTTCTTC.

This clonotype appeared a few times. The chain has TRBV19 and TRBJ2-1; D is perhaps TRBD1 (6 bases). The CDR3 consists of 15 residues. CDR1 and CDR2 from the germline V gene are LNHDA and SQIVND (reference sequence). V shed 6 bases and J shed 8 bases, with 20 bases lying between them. Here the CDR3 reads CASSTGFGAGDEQFF. CDR3 in DNA: TGTGCCAGTAGCACCGGCTTTGGGGCAGGGGATGAGCAGTTCTTC.

In this sample, this clonotype turned up many times. The chain combines TRBV20-1 with TRBJ2-7, with D maybe TRBD2 (6 bases). V was shortened by 5 bases and J by 0 bases, with 17 bases between the two germline ends. Germline V gives CDR1 DFQATT, CDR2 SNEGSKA (reference sequence). The CDR3 extends over 15 amino acids. CDR3 sequence reads: CSAYLPGLASYEQYF. The CDR3 DNA follows: TGCAGTGCTTACCTACCGGGACTGGCCTCCTACGAGCAGTACTTC.

This clonotype has a count of ten or more. This chain joins TRBV6-1 and TRBJ2-7; the D is unclear. Trimming took 6 bases from V and 2 from J, leaving 14 bases between them. The CDR3 runs to 14 residues. The germline V gene encodes CDR1 MNHNS and CDR2 SASEGT. The CDR3, as DNA: TGTGCCAGCAGGATATCTCCGGACCCCTACGAGCAGTACTTC. This encodes CASRISPDPYEQYF.

This clonotype was seen ten or more times. The V call is TRBV7-3, the J call TRBJ2-7, with 9 bases lining up with TRBD2. The germline V gene has CDR1 SGHTA and CDR2 FQGTGA. The CDR3 has 18 amino acids. V shed 5 bases, J shed 0 bases, and the junction held 14 bases outside the gene matches. CDR3 nucleotides: TGTGCCAGCAGCCCAACGGGGTTGGCGGGAGGGCCCTCCTACGAGCAGTACTTC. Amino acid sequence: CASSPTGLAGGPSYEQYF.

This CDR3 is CACKLKTGGTEAFF. The CDR3 DNA follows: TGTGCCTGCAAGCTCAAAACAGGGGGGACTGAAGCTTTCTTT. This chain uses TRBV30 with TRBJ1-1; 8 bases map to TRBD1. The germline CDR1 and CDR2 sequences are GTSNPN and SVGIG (reference sequence). This CDR3 comprises 14 residues. V shed 6 bases, J shed 5 bases, and the junction held 11 bases outside the gene matches.

The CDR3 region has the DNA TGTGCCATCAGTTCTAGCGGGAGGGTGTCAGATACGCAGTATTTT. Translating it yields CAISSSGRVSDTQYF. This chain joins TRBV10-3 and TRBJ2-3; 12 nucleotides agree with TRBD2. V dropped 5 bases and J dropped 4; count of bases not matched to a gene: 4. The length of the CDR3 is 15 residues. Germline CDR1 reads ENHRY; CDR2 reads SYGVKD.

The rearrangement links TRBV9 to TRBJ2-1; 8 nucleotides align to TRBD2. V shed 4 bases and J 0 bases; nucleotides not matched to a gene: 9. Germline loops: CDR1 SGDLS, CDR2 YYNGEE. This CDR3 has 17 amino acids. The CDR3 coding sequence is TGTGCCAGCAGCCGTAGGTCGGGGGGGAGCTCCTACAATGAGCAGTTCTTC. Its translation is CASSRRSGGSSYNEQFF.

This clonotype occurred many times. The chain employs TRBV29-1 and TRBJ2-3, with a weak D call TRBD1 (5 bases). Germline CDR1 reads SQVTM; CDR2 reads ANQGSEA. Trimming shortened V by 1 base and J by 3 bases, and 5 bases separated the two germline ends. The CDR3 has 12 residues. This chain's CDR3 is CSVEAGTDTQYF. The CDR3 DNA reads TGCAGCGTTGAAGCAGGGACAGATACGCAGTATTTT.

The J gene is TRBJ2-1, the V gene TRBV3-1; 9 positions agree with TRBD1. CDR3 length: 14 residues. Per germline, CDR1 LGHDT and CDR2 YNNKEL (reference sequence). V shed 9 bases and J 4 bases; nucleotides not matched to a gene: 7. CDR3 nucleotide sequence: TGTGCCAGTTCCCGGGACAGGGTTTACAATGAGCAGTTCTTC. This translates into CASSRDRVYNEQFF.

The rearrangement joins TRBV4-1 to TRBJ1-2; 8 bases align to TRBD1. This CDR3 spans 15 amino acids. After removal of 2 bases from V and 3 bases from J, the junction contained 5 bases not matched to a gene. Germline V gives CDR1 MGHRA, CDR2 YSYEKL. The CDR3 sequence is CASSQPGGTDYGYTF. The CDR3 coding sequence is TGCGCCAGCAGCCAACCAGGGGGCACGGACTATGGCTACACCTTC.

This clonotype has a handful of counts. CDR3 residues: CASSDNRDRTFSQNTEAFF. CDR3 DNA: TGTGCCAGCAGTGACAACCGGGACCGAACCTTTTCTCAGAACACTGAAGCTTTCTTT. The rearrangement uses TRBV25-1 and TRBJ1-1, with a possible D match to TRBD1 (5 bases). The CDR3 loop spans 19 amino acids. V lost 3 bases and J lost 1, with 24 bases in between. CDR1 and CDR2 (germline): MGHDK, SYGVNS.

This chain joins TRBV24-1 and TRBJ2-3; D remains ambiguous. CDR1 and CDR2 (germline): KGHDR, SFDVKD. The CDR3 is 14 residues long. Trimming took off 8 bases at V and 1 base at J, with 12 bases between the two ends. Here the CDR3 DNA reads TGTGCCACCATCTCGGACGGCGGCACAGATACGCAGTATTTT. It translates to CATISDGGTDTQYF.

At least ten counts were recorded for this clonotype. V usage is TRBV20-1 and J usage is TRBJ2-1, with D maybe TRBD1 (5 bases). The CDR3 covers 11 residues. Germline V gene lookup returns CDR1 DFQATT and CDR2 SNEGSKA (reference sequence). V shed 6 bases and J shed 9 bases, with 12 bases lying between them. The chain's CDR3 is CSASQGGEQFF. CDR3 coding DNA: TGCAGTGCCAGTCAGGGTGGTGAGCAGTTCTTC.